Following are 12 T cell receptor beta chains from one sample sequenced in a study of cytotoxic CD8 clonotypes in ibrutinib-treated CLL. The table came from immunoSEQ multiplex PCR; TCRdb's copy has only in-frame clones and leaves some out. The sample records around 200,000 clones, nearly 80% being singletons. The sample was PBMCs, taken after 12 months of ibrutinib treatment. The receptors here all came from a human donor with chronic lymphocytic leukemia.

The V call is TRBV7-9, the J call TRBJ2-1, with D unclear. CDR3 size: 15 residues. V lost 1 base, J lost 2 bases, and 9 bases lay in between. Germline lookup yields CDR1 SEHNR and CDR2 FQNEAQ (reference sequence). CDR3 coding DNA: TGTGCCAGCAGCTTAGATGCAGCCACCTACAATGAGCAGTTCTTC. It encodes CASSLDAATYNEQFF.

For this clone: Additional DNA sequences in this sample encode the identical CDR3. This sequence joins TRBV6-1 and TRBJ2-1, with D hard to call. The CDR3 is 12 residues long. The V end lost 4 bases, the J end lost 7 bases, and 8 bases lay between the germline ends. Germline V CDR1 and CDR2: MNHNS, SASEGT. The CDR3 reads CASSVFGNEQFF. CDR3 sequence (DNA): TGTGCCAGCAGTGTATTTGGGAATGAGCAGTTCTTC.

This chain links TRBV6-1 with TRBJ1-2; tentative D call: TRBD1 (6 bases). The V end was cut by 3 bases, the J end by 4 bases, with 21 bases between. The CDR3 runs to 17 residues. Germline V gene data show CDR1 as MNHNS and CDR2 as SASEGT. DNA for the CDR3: TGTGCCAGCAGTGATGGGTCTGGCAGGGGTTTAAGCTATGGCTACACCTTC. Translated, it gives CASSDGSGRGLSYGYTF.

The DNA of the CDR3 is TGTGCCAGCAGCGTGGACAGCTCCTATGGCTACACCTTC. This gives the protein CASSVDSSYGYTF. This sequence joins TRBV7-2 and TRBJ1-2, with D possibly being TRBD1 (6 bases). The CDR3 has 13 amino acids. Between the trimmed V and J ends, which lost 5 bases and 4 bases, there was a span of 11 bases. Germline-derived CDR1 and CDR2 are SGHTA and FQGNSA.

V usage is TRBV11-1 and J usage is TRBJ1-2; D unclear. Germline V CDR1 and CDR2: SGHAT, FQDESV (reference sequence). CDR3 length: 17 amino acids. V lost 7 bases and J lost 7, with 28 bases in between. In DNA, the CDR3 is TGTGCCAGCACCGAATTAGATCCGGCCTCTGGAGGTCGTGGCTACACCTTC. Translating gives CASTELDPASGGRGYTF.

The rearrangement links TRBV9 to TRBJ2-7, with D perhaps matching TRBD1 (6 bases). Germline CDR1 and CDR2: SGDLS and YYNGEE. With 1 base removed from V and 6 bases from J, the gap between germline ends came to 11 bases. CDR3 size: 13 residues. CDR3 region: CASSVSQGGEQYF. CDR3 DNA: TGTGCCAGCAGCGTATCACAGGGCGGCGAGCAGTACTTC.

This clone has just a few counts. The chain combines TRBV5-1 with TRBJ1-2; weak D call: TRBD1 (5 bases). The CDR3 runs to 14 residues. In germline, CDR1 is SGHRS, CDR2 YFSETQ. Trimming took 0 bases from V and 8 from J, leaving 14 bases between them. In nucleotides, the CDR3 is TGCGCCAGCAGCTTGGATGGGACCTTAGGCGGCTACACCTTC. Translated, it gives CASSLDGTLGGYTF.

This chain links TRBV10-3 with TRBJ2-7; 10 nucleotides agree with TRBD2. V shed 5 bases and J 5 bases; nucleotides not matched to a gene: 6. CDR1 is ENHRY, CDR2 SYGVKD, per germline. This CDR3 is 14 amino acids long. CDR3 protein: CAISRTSGRNEQYF. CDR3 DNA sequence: TGTGCCATCAGTCGGACTAGCGGAAGGAACGAGCAGTACTTC.

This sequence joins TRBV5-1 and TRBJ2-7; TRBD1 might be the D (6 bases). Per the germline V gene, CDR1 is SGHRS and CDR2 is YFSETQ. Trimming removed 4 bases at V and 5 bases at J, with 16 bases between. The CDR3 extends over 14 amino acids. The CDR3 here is CASSTGQYPDEQYF. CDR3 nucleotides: TGCGCCAGCAGCACAGGACAGTATCCCGACGAGCAGTACTTC.

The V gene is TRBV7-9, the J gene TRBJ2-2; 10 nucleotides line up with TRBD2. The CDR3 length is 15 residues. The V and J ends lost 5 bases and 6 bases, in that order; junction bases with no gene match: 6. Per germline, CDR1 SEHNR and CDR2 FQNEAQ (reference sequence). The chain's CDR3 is CASSLLAGDAGELFF. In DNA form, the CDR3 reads TGTGCCAGCAGCCTCCTAGCGGGAGATGCCGGGGAGCTGTTTTTT.

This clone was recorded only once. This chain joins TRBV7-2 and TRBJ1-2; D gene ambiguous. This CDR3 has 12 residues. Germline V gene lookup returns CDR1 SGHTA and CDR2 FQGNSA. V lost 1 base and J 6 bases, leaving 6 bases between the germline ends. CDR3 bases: TGTGCCAGCAGCTTAGATGGGGATGGCTACACCTTC. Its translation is CASSLDGDGYTF.

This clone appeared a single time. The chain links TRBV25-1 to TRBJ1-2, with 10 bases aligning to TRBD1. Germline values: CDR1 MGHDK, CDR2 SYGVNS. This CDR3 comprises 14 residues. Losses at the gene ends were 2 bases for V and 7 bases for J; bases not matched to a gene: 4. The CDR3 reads CASSETRDRGGYTF. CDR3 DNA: TGTGCCAGCAGTGAAACCCGGGACAGGGGTGGCTACACCTTC.